This TCR beta chain was retrieved from a study of blood T cells in healthy people across ages. Study in general: Template switching caught about one barcoded beta molecule for each two T cells.

The study drew donors from healthy Caucasian individuals in Russia aged roughly 6 to 100. Through a sample-barcoded 5' primer and a J-beta primer mix, a second PCR was run for about 6 to 11 cycles. Researchers report that a template-switch adaptor with 12 random nucleotides tagged each cDNA molecule. TCRdb independently ran MiXCR on the 5' RACE reads; one entry per CDR3 protein. The profile shows 910,000 or so distinct CDR3 sequences, just over 50% of them singletons. The CDR3 runs to 12 residues. Trimming removed 5 bases from V and 9 bases from J, with 14 bases in between. CDR1 is MDHEN and CDR2 is SYDVKM in the germline V gene.

This chain links TRBV28 with TRBJ2-7; unclear D gene. This receptor was taken from a woman in her sixties in good health. The sequencing input was blood. The CDR3 bases are TGTGCCAGCAGTACGGAAGCACGTATGCAGTACTTC. This sequence encodes CASSTEARMQYF.